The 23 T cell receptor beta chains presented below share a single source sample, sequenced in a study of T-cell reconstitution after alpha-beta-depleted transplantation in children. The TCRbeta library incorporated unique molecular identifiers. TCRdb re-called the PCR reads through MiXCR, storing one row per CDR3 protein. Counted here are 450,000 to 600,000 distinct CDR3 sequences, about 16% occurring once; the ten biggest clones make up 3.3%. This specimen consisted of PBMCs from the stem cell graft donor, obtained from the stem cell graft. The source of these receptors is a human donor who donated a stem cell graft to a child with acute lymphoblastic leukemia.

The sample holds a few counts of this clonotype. The CDR3 DNA is TGTGCCAGCAGCGGGACTAGCGGGAGCGGGGAGCTGTTTTTT. Residues: CASSGTSGSGELFF. The rearrangement uses TRBV9 and TRBJ2-2; 13 bases map to TRBD2. The CDR3 covers 14 residues. V lost 3 bases, J lost 7 bases, and 0 bases stayed unmatched. Germline V gene data show CDR1 as SGDLS and CDR2 as YYNGEE.

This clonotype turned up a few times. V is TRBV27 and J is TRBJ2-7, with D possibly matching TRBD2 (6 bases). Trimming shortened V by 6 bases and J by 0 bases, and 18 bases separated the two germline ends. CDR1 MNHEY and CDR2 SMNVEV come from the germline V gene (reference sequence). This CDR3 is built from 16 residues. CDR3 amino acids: CASSPTPGTRSYEQYF. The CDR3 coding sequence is TGTGCCAGCAGCCCTACTCCCGGGACTCGCTCCTACGAGCAGTACTTC.

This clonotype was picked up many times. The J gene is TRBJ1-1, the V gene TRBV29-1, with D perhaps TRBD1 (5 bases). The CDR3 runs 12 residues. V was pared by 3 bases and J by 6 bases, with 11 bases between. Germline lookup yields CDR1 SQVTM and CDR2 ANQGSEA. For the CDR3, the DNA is TGCAGCGTTGAGGGCAGGGCGTCTGAAGCTTTCTTT. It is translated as CSVEGRASEAFF. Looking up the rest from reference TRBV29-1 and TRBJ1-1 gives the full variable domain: SAVISQKPSRDICQRGTSLTIQCQVDSQVTMMFWYRQQPGQSLTLIATANQGSEATYESGFVIDKFPISRPNLTFSTLTVSNMSPEDSSIYLCSVEGRASEAFFGQGTRLTVV.

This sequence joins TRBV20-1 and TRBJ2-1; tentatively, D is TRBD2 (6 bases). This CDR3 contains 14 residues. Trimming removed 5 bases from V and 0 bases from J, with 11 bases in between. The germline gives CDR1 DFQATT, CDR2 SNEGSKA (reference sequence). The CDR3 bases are TGCAGTGCTGGGTACGGGAGCTCCTACAATGAGCAGTTCTTC. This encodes CSAGYGSSYNEQFF.

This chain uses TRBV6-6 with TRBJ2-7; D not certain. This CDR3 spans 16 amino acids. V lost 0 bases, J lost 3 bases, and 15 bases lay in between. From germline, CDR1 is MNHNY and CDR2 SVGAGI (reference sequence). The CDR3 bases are TGTGCCAGCAGTTACTCGACGGGTCTCTCGAGCTACGAGCAGTACTTC. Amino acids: CASSYSTGLSSYEQYF.

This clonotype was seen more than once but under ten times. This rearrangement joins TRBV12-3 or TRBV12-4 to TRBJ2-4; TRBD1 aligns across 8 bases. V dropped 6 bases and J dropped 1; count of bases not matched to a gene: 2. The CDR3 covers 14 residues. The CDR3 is CASSRDRAKNIQYF. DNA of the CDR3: TGTGCCAGCAGCCGGGACAGGGCCAAAAACATTCAGTACTTC.

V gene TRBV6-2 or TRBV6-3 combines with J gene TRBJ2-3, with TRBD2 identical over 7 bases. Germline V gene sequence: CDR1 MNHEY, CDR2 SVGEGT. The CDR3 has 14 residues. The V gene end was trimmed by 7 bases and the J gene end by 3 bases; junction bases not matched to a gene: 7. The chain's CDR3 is CASITSGRTDTQYF. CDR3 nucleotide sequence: TGTGCCAGCATAACCTCCGGGAGGACAGATACGCAGTATTTT.

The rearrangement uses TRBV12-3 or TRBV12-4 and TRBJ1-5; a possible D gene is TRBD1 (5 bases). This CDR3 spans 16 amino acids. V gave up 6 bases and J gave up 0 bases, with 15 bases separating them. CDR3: CASSTGGVNSNQPQHF. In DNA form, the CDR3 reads TGTGCCAGCAGCACGGGGGGGGTCAATAGCAATCAGCCCCAGCATTTT.

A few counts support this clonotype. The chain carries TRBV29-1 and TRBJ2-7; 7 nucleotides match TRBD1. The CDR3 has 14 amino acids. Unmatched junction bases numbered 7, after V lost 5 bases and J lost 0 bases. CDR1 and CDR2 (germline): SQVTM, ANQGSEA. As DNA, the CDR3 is TGCAGCGTTCCCGGGACAGCAAACTCCTACGAGCAGTACTTC. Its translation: CSVPGTANSYEQYF.

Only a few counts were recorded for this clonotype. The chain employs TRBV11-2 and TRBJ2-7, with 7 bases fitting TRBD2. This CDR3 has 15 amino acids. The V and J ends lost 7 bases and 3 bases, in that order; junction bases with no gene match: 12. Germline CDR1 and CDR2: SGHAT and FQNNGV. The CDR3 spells CASITLRGGGYEQYF. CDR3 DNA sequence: TGTGCCAGCATCACCCTCCGAGGCGGGGGCTACGAGCAGTACTTC.

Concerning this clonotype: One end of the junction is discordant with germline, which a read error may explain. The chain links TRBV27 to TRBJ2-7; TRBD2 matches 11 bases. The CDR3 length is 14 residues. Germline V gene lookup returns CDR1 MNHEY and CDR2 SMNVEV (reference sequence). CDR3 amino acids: CASSLSGLAEIDHF. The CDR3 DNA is TGTGCCAGCAGTTTATCGGGACTAGCGGAAATCGACCACTTC.

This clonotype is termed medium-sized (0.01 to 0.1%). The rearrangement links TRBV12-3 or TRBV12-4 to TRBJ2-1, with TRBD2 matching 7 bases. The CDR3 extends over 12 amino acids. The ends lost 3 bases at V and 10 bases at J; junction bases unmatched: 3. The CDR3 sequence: CASSFGLGEQFF. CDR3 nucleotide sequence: TGTGCCAGCAGTTTCGGACTAGGGGAGCAGTTCTTC.

In nucleotides, the CDR3 is TGTGCCACCAGCAGGGCCCATGAGGGCACTGAAGCTTTCTTT. This sequence encodes CATSRAHEGTEAFF. The gene calls are TRBV15 and TRBJ1-1; no clear D gene. The CDR3 is 14 residues long. Trimming pared 3 bases from V and 4 bases from J, leaving 12 bases between. Looked up from germline, CDR1 is LNHNV and CDR2 is YYDKDF (reference sequence).

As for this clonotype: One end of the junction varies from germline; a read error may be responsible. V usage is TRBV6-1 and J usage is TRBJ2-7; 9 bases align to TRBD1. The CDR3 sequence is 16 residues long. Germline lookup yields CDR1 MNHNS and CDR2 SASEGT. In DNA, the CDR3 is TGTGCCAGCAGCAAGTCGACAGGGGGAGGCTCCTTCGAGCAGTACTTC. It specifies CASSKSTGGGSFEQYF.

The CDR3 protein is CASSSPEGGNYGYTF. CDR3 DNA: TGTGCCAGCAGTTCCCCGGAGGGAGGAAACTATGGCTACACCTTC. The rearrangement uses TRBV6-5 and TRBJ1-2, with no clear D. Trimming left V 4 bases short and J 2 bases short, with 14 bases between. Germline CDR1 reads MNHEY; CDR2 reads SVGAGI. This CDR3 region has 15 residues.

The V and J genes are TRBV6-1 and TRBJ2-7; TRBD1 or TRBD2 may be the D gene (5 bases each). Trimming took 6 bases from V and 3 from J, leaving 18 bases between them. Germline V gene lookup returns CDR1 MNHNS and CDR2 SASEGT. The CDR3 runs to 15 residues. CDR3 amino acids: CASRPGRDHFYEQYF. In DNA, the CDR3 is TGTGCCAGCAGGCCCGGCAGGGACCACTTCTACGAGCAGTACTTC.

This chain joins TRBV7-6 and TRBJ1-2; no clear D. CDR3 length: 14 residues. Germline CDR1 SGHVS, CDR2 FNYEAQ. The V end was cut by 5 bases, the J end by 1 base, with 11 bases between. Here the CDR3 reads CASSRWIGNYGYTF. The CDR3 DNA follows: TGTGCCAGCAGCCGATGGATCGGTAACTATGGCTACACCTTC.

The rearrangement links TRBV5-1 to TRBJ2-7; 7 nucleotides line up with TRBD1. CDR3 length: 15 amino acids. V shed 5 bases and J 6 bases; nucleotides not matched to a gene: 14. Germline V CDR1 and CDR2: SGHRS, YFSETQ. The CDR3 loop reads CASSFGDRAGGEQYF. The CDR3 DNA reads TGCGCCAGCAGTTTCGGGGACAGAGCTGGGGGCGAGCAGTACTTC.

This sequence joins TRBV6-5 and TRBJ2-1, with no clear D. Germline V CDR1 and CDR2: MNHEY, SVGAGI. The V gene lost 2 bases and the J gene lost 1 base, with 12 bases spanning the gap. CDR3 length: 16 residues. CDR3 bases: TGTGCCAGCAGTTACGCTGTGGGCTCATCCTACAATGAGCAGTTCTTC. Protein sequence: CASSYAVGSSYNEQFF.

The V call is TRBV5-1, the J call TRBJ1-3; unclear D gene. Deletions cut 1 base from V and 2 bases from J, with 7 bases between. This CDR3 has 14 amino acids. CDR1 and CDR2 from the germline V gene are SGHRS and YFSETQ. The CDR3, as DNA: TGCGCCAGCAGCTTGAGTTGGGCTGGAAACACCATATATTTT. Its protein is CASSLSWAGNTIYF.

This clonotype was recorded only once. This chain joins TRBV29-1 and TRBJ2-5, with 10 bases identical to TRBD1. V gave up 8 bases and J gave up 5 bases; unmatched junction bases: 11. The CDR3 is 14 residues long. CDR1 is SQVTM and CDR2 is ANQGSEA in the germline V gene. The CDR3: CSSGTGAGRETQYF. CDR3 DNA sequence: TGCAGCAGCGGGACAGGGGCCGGTAGGGAGACCCAGTACTTC.

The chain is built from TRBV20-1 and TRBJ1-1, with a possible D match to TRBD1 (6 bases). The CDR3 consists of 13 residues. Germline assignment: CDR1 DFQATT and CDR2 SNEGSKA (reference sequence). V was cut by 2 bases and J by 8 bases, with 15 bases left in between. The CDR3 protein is CSARSGAITEAFF. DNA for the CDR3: TGCAGTGCTAGATCAGGGGCCATTACCGAAGCTTTCTTT.

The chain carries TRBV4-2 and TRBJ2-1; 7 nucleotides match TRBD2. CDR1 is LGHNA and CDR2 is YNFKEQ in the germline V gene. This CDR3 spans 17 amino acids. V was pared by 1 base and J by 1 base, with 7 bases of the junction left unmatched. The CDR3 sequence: CASSQAGVAGSYNEQFF. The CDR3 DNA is TGTGCCAGCAGCCAAGCCGGAGTAGCGGGTTCCTACAATGAGCAGTTCTTC.